These T cell receptor beta chains were read from a single sample in a study of blood T cell repertoires in COVID-19. Repertoires were generated with immunoSEQ multiplex PCR, while TCRdb's copy carries only in-frame clones and drops some. In the table there are tens of thousands of clones, 82% of which are singletons. Sequencing was carried out using peripheral blood. Every receptor here comes from an elderly man with COVID-19, enrolled during active disease. Each CDR3 is given with its conserved first and last residue. The D gene is left open where the match is weak. Clone size appears in some rows only: once, few, many, or a class for an expanded clone.

len	d_gene	v_gene	j_gene	abundance	CDR3aa	CDR3nt
12	-	TRBV6-5	TRBJ2-1	-	CASSNPGNEQFF	TGTGCCAGCAGTAACCCGGGCAATGAGCAGTTCTTC
19	TRBD1	TRBV7-2	TRBJ1-3	-	CASSRRVMTGSTSGNTIYF	TGTGCCAGCAGCCGTAGGGTGATGACAGGGAGTACCTCTGGAAACACCATATATTTT
14	TRBD2	TRBV7-2	TRBJ2-3	-	CASSLRGRRATQYF	TGTGCCAGCAGCTTACGCGGGAGAAGGGCTACGCAGTATTTT
16	-	TRBV5-1	TRBJ1-6	few	CASSSTGSSYNSPLHF	TGCGCCAGCAGCTCCACAGGGAGCTCCTATAATTCACCCCTCCACTTT
16	-	TRBV10-1	TRBJ2-1	-	CASSESTGSSYNEQFF	TGCGCCAGCAGTGAGTCCACAGGGAGTTCCTACAATGAGCAGTTCTTC
16	TRBD1	TRBV5-4	TRBJ1-2	once	CASSSGTGGTVYGYTF	TGTGCCAGCAGCTCCGGGACAGGGGGCACAGTATATGGCTACACCTTC
12	-	TRBV7-6	TRBJ2-5	-	CASSNSQETQYF	TGTGCCAGCAGCAATAGCCAAGAGACCCAGTACTTC
16	TRBD1	TRBV28	TRBJ2-4	-	CASSGDRAVVKNIQYF	TGTGCCAGCAGTGGGGACAGGGCGGTCGTCAAAAACATTCAGTACTTC
16	TRBD1	TRBV11-3	TRBJ2-1	-	CASSLGTGSSYNEQFF	TGTGCCAGCAGCTTAGGGACAGGGAGCTCCTACAATGAGCAGTTCTTC
13	-	TRBV29-1	TRBJ1-4	-	CSVEIGSGGVLFF	TGCAGCGTTGAAATCGGCAGCGGCGGGGTCCTGTTTTTT
15	-	TRBV6-4	TRBJ2-1	-	CASSPVPGEGNEQFF	TGTGCCAGCAGCCCGGTCCCCGGGGAAGGCAATGAGCAGTTCTTC
13	-	TRBV5-4	TRBJ1-1	-	CASRTAGGTEAFF	TGTGCCAGCAGGACCGCGGGAGGCACTGAAGCTTTCTTT
13	-	TRBV5-1	TRBJ1-6	few	CASSLNRESPLHF	TGCGCCAGCAGCTTGAATCGGGAATCACCCCTCCACTTT
15	TRBD2	TRBV10-1	TRBJ2-2	-	CASSGTSGSPGELFF	TGCGCCAGCAGTGGGACTAGCGGGAGTCCCGGGGAGCTGTTTTTT
16	-	TRBV28	TRBJ2-1	-	CASSLWQAGTYNEQFF	TGTGCCAGCAGTTTGTGGCAGGCGGGCACCTACAATGAGCAGTTCTTC
15	-	TRBV25-1	TRBJ1-1	once	CASSAPGQRYTEAFF	TGTGCCAGCAGTGCTCCGGGACAAAGGTACACTGAAGCTTTCTTT
14	TRBD1	TRBV5-1	TRBJ2-5	-	CASSLTGATETQYF	TGCGCCAGCAGCTTAACAGGGGCTACGGAGACCCAGTACTTC
15	TRBD1	TRBV6-1	TRBJ1-2	-	CASSEGRTGYGGYTF	TGTGCCAGCAGTGAAGGTCGGACAGGCTATGGTGGCTACACCTTC
15	TRBD1	TRBV7-2	TRBJ1-2	-	CASSLVIGGLYGYTF	TGTGCCAGCAGCTTAGTTATAGGGGGCCTCTATGGCTACACCTTC
16	TRBD2	TRBV4-1	TRBJ2-1	-	CASSQDPSGYYNEQFF	TGCGCCAGCAGCCAAGACCCTAGCGGGTATTACAATGAGCAGTTCTTC
13	-	TRBV27	TRBJ1-5	-	CASSMGGRQPQHF	TGTGCCAGCAGTATGGGGGGACGACAGCCCCAGCATTTT
15	TRBD1	TRBV6-6	TRBJ1-6	-	CASSLSTGGGSPLHF	TGTGCCAGCAGCCTATCGACAGGGGGCGGTTCACCCCTCCACTTT
14	-	TRBV28	TRBJ1-2	-	CASTLEGSTYGYTF	TGTGCCAGCACCCTTGAGGGCAGCACCTATGGCTACACCTTC
16	-	TRBV6-4	TRBJ1-4	few	CASSDPKIETGEKLFF	TGTGCCAGCAGTGACCCCAAGATCGAGACGGGTGAAAAACTGTTTTTT
17	TRBD2	TRBV6-2/TRBV6-3	TRBJ2-1	once	CASSPYHLRRGEREQFF	TGTGCCAGCAGCCCCTACCATTTGCGTCGGGGGGAGCGTGAGCAGTTCTTC
14	TRBD1	TRBV19	TRBJ1-2	-	CASSKVTGNYGYTF	TGTGCCAGTAGTAAGGTGACAGGGAACTATGGCTACACCTTC
14	-	TRBV7-2	TRBJ1-2	-	CASSLQGPGYGYTF	TGTGCCAGCAGCTTACAGGGGCCAGGGTATGGCTACACCTTC
13	TRBD1	TRBV27	TRBJ2-7	once	CASSVGQGYEQYF	TGTGCCAGCAGTGTGGGACAGGGTTACGAGCAGTACTTC
16	TRBD2	TRBV5-4	TRBJ2-5	-	CASSPGLAGAQETQYF	TGTGCCAGCAGCCCAGGACTAGCGGGGGCCCAAGAGACCCAGTACTTC
16	-	TRBV4-3	TRBJ1-6	-	CASSQGAGVDNSPLHF	TGCGCCAGCAGCCAAGGGGCCGGGGTTGATAATTCACCCCTCCACTTT
15	-	TRBV28	TRBJ1-6	-	CASSPQAGMGSPLHF	TGTGCCAGCAGCCCTCAGGCAGGGATGGGTTCACCCCTCCACTTT
15	TRBD1	TRBV24-1	TRBJ1-1	-	CATSETGTGANEAFF	TGTGCCACCAGTGAGACCGGGACAGGGGCTAATGAAGCTTTCTTT
13	-	TRBV6-5	TRBJ2-3	-	CATGHDSTDTQYF	TGTGCCACGGGACATGATAGCACAGATACGCAGTATTTT
15	TRBD2	TRBV18	TRBJ2-1	-	CASLGLAGLYNEQFF	TGTGCCAGCTTAGGACTAGCGGGTCTATACAATGAGCAGTTCTTC
15	TRBD2	TRBV10-3	TRBJ2-7	few	CAISGTSGAAYLPYF	TGTGCCATCAGTGGGACTAGCGGGGCGGCCTACCTTCCGTACTTC
13	-	TRBV10-3	TRBJ1-5	-	CAISEQGQQPQHF	TGTGCCATCAGTGAGCAGGGACAACAGCCCCAGCATTTT
15	TRBD1	TRBV5-4	TRBJ1-2	once	CASSFPSGTGGGYTF	TGTGCCAGCAGCTTTCCTTCCGGGACAGGGGGCGGCTACACCTTC
15	TRBD1	TRBV4-3	TRBJ1-2	-	CASSRRGGADYGYTF	TGCGCCAGCAGCCGTCGAGGGGGCGCGGACTATGGCTACACCTTC
13	-	TRBV7-2	TRBJ2-5	-	CASRTGNQETQYF	TGTGCCAGCAGGACAGGAAACCAAGAGACCCAGTACTTC
16	TRBD1	TRBV7-9	TRBJ1-2	-	CASSFALGQGASGYTF	TGTGCCAGCAGCTTTGCCCTGGGACAGGGGGCTTCGGGCTACACCTTC
13	-	TRBV6-5	TRBJ1-2	-	CASSTSANYGYTF	TGTGCCAGCAGTACATCAGCTAACTATGGCTACACCTTC
12	-	TRBV29-1	TRBJ1-1	-	CSVEVGGQGHVF	TGCAGCGTTGAAGTAGGCGGCCAGGGTCACGTATTT
15	TRBD1	TRBV14	TRBJ1-6	-	CASSPYRQGGSPLHF	TGTGCCAGCAGCCCTTACCGACAGGGAGGATCACCCCTCCACTTT
16	-	TRBV3-1/TRBV3-2	TRBJ1-4	-	CASSLSAETTNEKLFF	TGTGCCAGCAGCCTTTCGGCGGAGACAACTAATGAAAAACTGTTTTTT
12	-	TRBV6-6	TRBJ2-5	-	CASRPVQETQYF	TGTGCCAGCAGGCCAGTCCAAGAGACCCAGTACTTC
14	-	TRBV4-3	TRBJ2-7	-	CASSQGVTGYEQYF	TGCGCCAGCAGCCAAGGGGTTACGGGCTACGAGCAGTACTTC
15	-	TRBV18	TRBJ1-1	-	CASSPETGLNTEAFF	TGTGCCAGCTCACCCGAGACAGGTTTGAACACTGAAGCTTTCTTT
14	-	TRBV24-1	TRBJ2-3	few	CATSDRGGTDTQYF	TGTGCCACCAGTGACAGGGGAGGCACAGATACGCAGTATTTT
18	TRBD1	TRBV27	TRBJ1-1	-	CASSRSHYRQGMNTEAFF	TGTGCCAGCAGTCGATCACATTACCGACAGGGCATGAACACTGAAGCTTTCTTT
13	-	TRBV7-2	TRBJ2-7	-	CASSLVLSDEQYF	TGTGCCAGCAGCTTAGTTCTTAGCGACGAGCAGTACTTC
16	TRBD1	TRBV9	TRBJ2-7	-	CASSVAGTALSYEQYF	TGTGCCAGCAGCGTAGCCGGGACAGCCCTCTCCTACGAGCAGTACTTC